This TCR beta chain was found in a study of blood T cell repertoires in COVID-19. Trimming took off 3 bases at V and 0 bases at J, with 7 bases between the two ends. The CDR3 loop spans 14 amino acids. Germline assignment: CDR1 SGHAT and CDR2 FQNNGV. Data came from immunoSEQ multiplex PCR; TCRdb stores just in-frame clones and leaves some out. The sample has about 86,000 clones, more than 65% seen once. The TCR originated in a man in his 70s with acute or convalescent COVID-19. The specimen was peripheral blood. The chain combines TRBV11-2 with TRBJ2-3; D is uncertain. Written as DNA, the CDR3 is TGTGCCAGCAGCTTCGTTACTAGCACAGATACGCAGTATTTT. Translation gives CASSFVTSTDTQYF.